This T cell receptor beta chain originates from a study of cytomegalovirus exposure and HLA in healthy donors. Study-wide background: Later, an analysis reported that the 95 to 150 validation repertoires had used the same platform as the roughly 700 first-cohort repertoires. Overall study findings and caveats: A later analysis found first-cohort TCR clusters tended to co-occur in the roughly 120 validation repertoires. The study flagged 150 to 200 TCR beta chains as cytomegalovirus-associated.

The count of this clone is one. No antigen is known for it. V dropped 11 bases and J dropped 4; count of bases not matched to a gene: 11. CDR1 is SNHLY and CDR2 is FYNNEI in the germline V gene. The CDR3 covers 13 residues. The assay was immunoSEQ multiplex PCR, and TCRdb's table has in-frame clones only and misses some. The repertoire holds about 170,000 clones, around 96% seen once, with roughly 1% in the top ten. This sequence joins TRBV2 and TRBJ2-7; 7 bases match TRBD1. The receptor comes from a woman aged 18-29 years in good health and CMV-seronegative. Sequencing was performed on PBMCs. CDR3 nucleotide sequence: TGTGCCGGAAGACACAGGGGTGCGTACGAGCAGTACTTC. Translated, it gives CAGRHRGAYEQYF.